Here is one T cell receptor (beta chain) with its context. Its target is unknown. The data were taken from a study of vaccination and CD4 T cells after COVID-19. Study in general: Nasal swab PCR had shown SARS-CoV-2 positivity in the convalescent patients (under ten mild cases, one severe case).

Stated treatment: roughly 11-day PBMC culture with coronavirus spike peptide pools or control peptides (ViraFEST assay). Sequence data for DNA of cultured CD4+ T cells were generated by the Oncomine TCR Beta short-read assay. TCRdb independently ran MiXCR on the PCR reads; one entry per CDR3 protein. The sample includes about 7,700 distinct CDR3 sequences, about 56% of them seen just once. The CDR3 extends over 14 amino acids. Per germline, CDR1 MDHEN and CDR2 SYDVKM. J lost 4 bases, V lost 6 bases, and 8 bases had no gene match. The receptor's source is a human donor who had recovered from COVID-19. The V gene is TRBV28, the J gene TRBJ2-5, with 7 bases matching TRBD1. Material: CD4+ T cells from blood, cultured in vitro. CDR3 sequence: CASSQRQGPETQYF. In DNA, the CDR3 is TGTGCCAGCAGCCAACGACAGGGCCCAGAGACCCAGTACTTC. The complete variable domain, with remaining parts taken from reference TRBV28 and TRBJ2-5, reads DVKVTQSSRYLVKRTGEKVFLECVQDMDHENMFWYRQDPGLGLRLIYFSYDVKMKEKGDIPEGYSVSREKKERFSLILESASTNQTSMYLCASSQRQGPETQYFGPGTRLLVL.